This T cell receptor beta chain comes out of a study of blood T cell repertoires in COVID-19. Study in general: From T cells, B-cell-depleted T cells, or PBMCs came the material, which was cDNA or gDNA.

V lost 7 bases, J lost 0 bases, and 9 bases lay in between. Germline loops: CDR1 SGHTA, CDR2 FQGTGA. The CDR3 runs 13 residues. Some clones are missing from TCRdb's copy, which holds only in-frame ones; the method was immunoSEQ multiplex PCR. This table holds about 40,000 clones, more than 80% found once. This chain connects TRBV7-3 to TRBJ2-5, with D unclear. The specimen sequenced was peripheral blood. This receptor was taken from a human donor in a cohort sampled during active or convalescent COVID-19. The donor label of this sample is uncertain. CDR3 sequence (DNA): TGTGCCAGCACCCCTCGGTACCAAGAGACCCAGTACTTC. Amino acid sequence: CASTPRYQETQYF.